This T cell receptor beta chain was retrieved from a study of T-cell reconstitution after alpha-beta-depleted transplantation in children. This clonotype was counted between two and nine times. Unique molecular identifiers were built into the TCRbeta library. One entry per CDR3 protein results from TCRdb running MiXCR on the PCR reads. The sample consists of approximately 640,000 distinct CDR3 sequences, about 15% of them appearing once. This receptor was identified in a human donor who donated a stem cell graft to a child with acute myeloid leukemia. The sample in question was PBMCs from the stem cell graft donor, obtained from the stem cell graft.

CDR3 residues: CASSRPTGLVNSYGYTF. As DNA, the CDR3 is TGTGCCAGCAGCCGGCCGACAGGTCTCGTTAATAGCTATGGCTACACCTTC. The chain employs TRBV7-9 and TRBJ1-2; tentatively, D is TRBD1 (6 bases). From germline, CDR1 is SEHNR and CDR2 FQNEAQ (reference sequence). V lost 5 bases to trimming and J lost 4 bases, with 23 bases between them. The CDR3 has 17 residues. The whole variable domain, filled in from reference TRBV7-9 and TRBJ1-2, reads DTGVSQNPRHKITKRGQNVTFRCDPISEHNRLYWYRQTLGQGPEFLTYFQNEAQLEKSRLLSDRFSAERPKGSFSTLEIQRTEQGDSAMYLCASSRPTGLVNSYGYTFGSGTRLTVV.